This TCR beta chain was identified in a study of PD-L1 blockade in urothelial cancer (dated by TCRdb to about 2017). With respect to the entire study: All patients started therapy around 2014 and received atezolizumab 1,200 mg intravenously every 3 weeks. An ECOG performance status of 0 or 1 was recorded for the patients, and 0 to 3 prior chemotherapy regimens had been received by the patients. Pretreatment tumor samples, along with matched peripheral blood collected serially before and after atezolizumab treatment, underwent TCR sequencing. Blood samples gave median yields of about 150,000 T cells and some 84,000 unique TCRs, along with a median clonality of about 0.084. Durable clinical benefit was defined as a progression-free survival longer than 6 months, and TCR features were additionally tested against progression-free survival and overall survival. About 90% of the 29 patients were identified as males with urothelial cancer of bladder origin, and a prior smoking history was reported by 18 of 29 patients. Pretreatment blood TCR-seq was available for under 35 patients, at least one posttreatment blood collection was obtained for some 24 patients, and tumor TCR-seq was available for some 24 patients. In the same patients who had TCR sequencing, pretreatment tumors also underwent whole exome sequencing and RNA sequencing. Blood samples were analyzed 3 weeks after the start of treatment (second dose) and 6 weeks after the start of treatment. Somatic, immune and clinical correlates of response to PD-L1 blockade with atezolizumab in urothelial cancer were the focus of an exploratory multi-omic analysis. Under ten patients reached durable clinical benefit, while some 19 patients did not.

A note on this clone: Its antigen specificity is not known. No clone much larger than this one lies a single base away; base qualities are absent.

Overall study results and their limits: A pretreatment peripheral blood TCR clonality below the median was linked to improved progression-free and overall survival. At 3 weeks after the start of treatment, tumor-associated TCR clones in peripheral blood had expanded more in patients with durable benefit (n of about 20, p = 0.022). Small sample size (n ≈ 29) and many exploratory analyses mean the results are intended to be hypothesis-generating.

The label giving this sample's time point can be read as: pretreatment peripheral blood. A total of around 30 patients with locally advanced or metastatic urothelial carcinoma, treated at Memorial Sloan Kettering on a trial protocol, made up the cohort. Peripheral blood mononuclear cells were collected pretreatment and during treatment, with between 1 and 8 total time points per patient. The Qiagen DNeasy Blood extraction kit was used to purify genomic DNA from total PBMCs and tumor samples. PBMCs were collected pretreatment and during treatment, and were isolated and stored as previously described. To estimate absolute template abundance from read counts, synthetic TCR analog templates were spiked into each PCR. The immunoSEQ assay used bias-controlled V and J gene primers to amplify TCRbeta CDR3 regions from genomic DNA. Sequencing of rearranged TCRbeta segments was done at approximately 20X coverage. The paper's data handling went like this. Sequencing errors were corrected by clustering, and CDR3s were annotated against IMGT so that V, D and J genes could be assigned. Only productive TCRbeta rearrangements were used in downstream analyses, excluding out-of-frame or stop-codon sequences. Clonality was computed as one minus Shannon entropy normalized by the log of the number of unique productive sequences. Fisher's exact test with Benjamini-Hochberg correction, using a cutoff of adjusted p below 0.01, was how clones that differed between time points or between blood and tumor were identified. TCRdb obtained this table from immuneACCESS and retained in-frame rearrangements with V and J assigned. These tables miss some clones; where compared with another copy, unresolved V genes account for less than half of the shortfall, and the remainder is unexplained. From that table come the V and J calls and clone size; the DNA was used to work out D and trimming. In this sample the table shows roughly 95,000 clones, around 87% of which occur a single time. 2% of the sample comes from the top ten.

The cysteine opens and the phenylalanine closes a CDR3 of 15 amino acids. The DNA shown is the 45-base CDR3, in frame from base 1. Here the sequenced sample was PBMCs, taken around atezolizumab (anti-PD-L1) treatment. The source of this sequence is a man aged 55 to 69 with urothelial cancer. The rearrangement joined TRBV1 to TRBJ1-3; the table's TRBD1 call for D was not verified on the DNA. TRBV1 is annotated as a pseudogene. The sequenced DNA: TGCACCAGCAGCCCGACAGGGGTCATCGAAAACACCATATATTTT. This gives the protein CTSSPTGVIENTIYF.